This is a list of T cell receptor beta chains from one sample in a study of tumour-infiltrating T cells in Burkitt lymphoma. Profiling relied on immunoSEQ multiplex PCR, and the TCRdb table lists in-frame clones only, not all of them. The table has more than 3,500 clones, roughly 19% seen once. Source material: tumor tissue. These receptors were collected from a human donor with Burkitt lymphoma. CDR3s include the opening cysteine and the closing phenylalanine or tryptophan. The D gene is left open where the match is weak. Clone size is shown for a subset of rows, as once, few, many or a class of expanded clone.

J | V | size | D | DNA | CDR3
TRBJ2-1 | TRBV29-1 | few | TRBD2 | TGCAGCGTGGGAACTAGCGCCCTACTCAACTCCTACAATGAGCAGTTCTTC | CSVGTSALLNSYNEQFF
TRBJ2-2 | TRBV6-5 | - | - | TGTGCCAGCAGGGGCGGGGAGCTGTTTTTT | CASRGGELFF
TRBJ2-1 | TRBV7-9 | - | TRBD2 | TGTGCCAGCAGCTCCTATAGCGGGAGGGCCCTGAACTACAATGAGCAGTTCTTC | CASSSYSGRALNYNEQFF
TRBJ1-3 | TRBV9 | - | - | TGTGCCAGCAGCGTAGGAGGAAACACCATATATTTT | CASSVGGNTIYF
TRBJ1-5 | TRBV19 | - | TRBD1 | TGTGCCACCCTGGGACAGATTAATCAGCCCCAGCATTTT | CATLGQINQPQHF
TRBJ2-1 | TRBV11-1 | few | - | TGTGCCAGCAGATCTGGCCGTGATGTCGGGACTTACAATGAGCAGTTCTTC | CASRSGRDVGTYNEQFF
TRBJ2-3 | TRBV15 | - | - | TGTGCCACCAACTACCTAGGATCGGCCACAGATACGCAGTATTTT | CATNYLGSATDTQYF
TRBJ2-3 | TRBV18 | few | TRBD1 | TGTGCCAGCTCTCGAACAGGGGGCGCCCGCACAGATACGCAGTATTTT | CASSRTGGARTDTQYF
TRBJ2-7 | TRBV29-1 | - | TRBD2 | TGCAGCGTTGCAACTAGCGGGTTGGTCTACGAGCAGTACTTC | CSVATSGLVYEQYF
TRBJ1-2 | TRBV6-1 | - | - | TGTGCCAGCAGCGAAAGGGAGTATCACTATGGCTACACCTTC | CASSEREYHYGYTF
TRBJ2-1 | TRBV7-3 | - | TRBD2 | TGTGCCAGCAGCTTAGACGGGAGGGCCACGGATGAGCAGTTCTTC | CASSLDGRATDEQFF
TRBJ1-2 | TRBV5-6 | - | - | TGTGCCAGCGGTACAAGCCCTCCGAACTATGGCTACACCTTC | CASGTSPPNYGYTF
TRBJ1-2 | TRBV27 | - | - | TGTGCCAGCAGTTCCCTGTTGGGTTGGGATGGCTACACCTTC | CASSSLLGWDGYTF
TRBJ1-4 | TRBV15 | few | - | TGTGCCACCAGCAGAGATCCTGGACAGAATGAAAAACTGTTTTTT | CATSRDPGQNEKLFF
TRBJ1-6 | TRBV2 | - | - | TGTGCCAGCAGTGGCCAGGGGACCCTCCACTTT | CASSGQGTLHF
TRBJ1-5 | TRBV28 | few | - | TGTGCCAGCAGTTTAAACTATCAGCCCCAGCATTTT | CASSLNYQPQHF
TRBJ2-5 | TRBV7-9 | - | - | TGTGCCAGCAGACCCCAGAACGCCGGGCAACGGAGTAGGTGGTACTTC | CASRPQNAGQRSRWYF
TRBJ2-2 | TRBV25-1 | few | TRBD1 | TGTGCCAGCAGTCAGGGGGCAGGGGCGAGGACCGGGGAGCTGTTTTTT | CASSQGAGARTGELFF
TRBJ2-1 | TRBV5-1 | - | - | TGCGCCAGCAGCTTGAAGGCGGCTCAGGAGCAGTTCTTC | CASSLKAAQEQFF
TRBJ2-1 | TRBV5-4 | - | TRBD1 | TGTGCCAGCAGCGGGGGGCAGCCGGGACAGGGGGCGAGAAGCCATGATGAGCAGTTCTTC | CASSGGQPGQGARSHDEQFF
TRBJ2-7 | TRBV11-3 | - | TRBD1 | TGTGCCAGCAGCTGGGGACAGGGGTCCTCCTACGAGCAGTACTTC | CASSWGQGSSYEQYF
TRBJ1-2 | TRBV6-1 | few | - | TGTGCCAGCAATGGGGGAACTTTCTATGGCTACACCTTC | CASNGGTFYGYTF
TRBJ2-1 | TRBV19 | - | - | TGTGCCAGCCGCCTCTGGGGGGGCGATGAGCAGTTCTTC | CASRLWGGDEQFF
TRBJ2-3 | TRBV11-3 | few | - | TGTGCCAGCAGCGTGGAGAGCACAGATACGCAGTATTTT | CASSVESTDTQYF
TRBJ2-1 | TRBV9 | few | - | TGTGCCAGCAGCGCTGATGTTTACGATGAGCAGTTCTTC | CASSADVYDEQFF
TRBJ2-7 | TRBV27 | - | TRBD1 | TGTGCCAGCAGTTGGGCCCTGGGACAGGGATACGAGCAGTACTTC | CASSWALGQGYEQYF
TRBJ2-7 | TRBV14 | - | - | TGTGCCAGCAGTCGATTCTACGAGCAGTACTTC | CASSRFYEQYF
TRBJ2-6 | TRBV4-2 | - | - | TGTGCCAGCAGCCAAGCAGGGACCAGGCGGGCCAACGTCCTGACTTTC | CASSQAGTRRANVLTF
TRBJ1-2 | TRBV29-1 | few | TRBD1 | TGCAGCGTCTCGGGACAGAACTATGGCTACACCTTC | CSVSGQNYGYTF
TRBJ1-1 | TRBV5-4 | few | TRBD1 | TGTGCCAGCAGCCCCAGGGTCGGGACAGCGAACACTGAAGCTTTCTTT | CASSPRVGTANTEAFF
TRBJ2-5 | TRBV6-5 | few | - | TGTGCCAGCAGGGATCCCAGGAACGGGGAGACCCAGTACTTC | CASRDPRNGETQYF
TRBJ1-1 | TRBV7-2 | - | - | TGTGCCAGCAGCTTAGGACTTGAAGCTTTCTTT | CASSLGLEAFF
TRBJ2-1 | TRBV7-9 | - | TRBD2 | TGTGCCAGCAGCCATACTCTAGCGGGAGCCTATGAGCAGTTCTTC | CASSHTLAGAYEQFF
TRBJ2-3 | TRBV28 | few | TRBD2 | TGTGCCAGCAGCCCTCCACTGAGACTAGCAGGCGGGGATACGCAGTATTTT | CASSPPLRLAGGDTQYF
TRBJ1-3 | TRBV7-9 | - | - | TGTGCCACCCGGACCGTCGGGGCCGCTGGAGACACCATATATTTT | CATRTVGAAGDTIYF
TRBJ1-2 | TRBV10-3 | - | TRBD1 | TGTGCCATCAGGGGTCAGGGGGGCGATGGCTACACCTTC | CAIRGQGGDGYTF
TRBJ2-7 | TRBV7-9 | - | - | TGTGCCAGCAGCTCCCTCTACGAGCAGTACTTC | CASSSLYEQYF
TRBJ1-1 | TRBV19 | few | - | TGTGCCAGTATCTCAGGGGAGGGGCGGTCCCCTGAAGCTTTCTTT | CASISGEGRSPEAFF
TRBJ2-1 | TRBV5-1 | - | - | TGCGCCAGCAGCTCCGCCCCCGGACAGCCGAGCTCCTACAATGAGCAGTTCTTC | CASSSAPGQPSSYNEQFF
TRBJ1-1 | TRBV5-1 | few | - | TGCGCCAGCAGCTTGGCCATCGATACTACAGACGACACTGAAGCTTTCTTT | CASSLAIDTTDDTEAFF
TRBJ1-2 | TRBV5-4 | few | - | TGTGCCAGCAGCTTGGCCCCAGAGGATTATGGTTACACCTTC | CASSLAPEDYGYTF
TRBJ2-3 | TRBV6-1 | - | TRBD2 | TGTGCCAGCAGTGGGCGGACTAGCCACTACGACACAGATACGCAGTATTTT | CASSGRTSHYDTDTQYF
TRBJ2-3 | TRBV4-2 | - | - | TGTGCCAGCAGCCAACGCGTGGGCGGGACTAGCACAGATACGCAGTATTTT | CASSQRVGGTSTDTQYF
TRBJ2-7 | TRBV5-5 | few | TRBD2 | TGTGCCAGCAGCGGCACTAGCGGTGGGTACGAGCAGTACTTC | CASSGTSGGYEQYF
TRBJ1-5 | TRBV10-3 | - | - | TGTGCCATCAGTGTGGGAGGCAATCAGCCCCAGCATTTT | CAISVGGNQPQHF
TRBJ1-1 | TRBV11-3 | few | - | TGTGCCAGCAGCTTAGCAAGGGGAGGTGAAGCTTTCTTT | CASSLARGGEAFF
TRBJ1-2 | TRBV14 | - | - | TGTGCCAGCAGCCAAGATCGGGGGAATGGCTACACCTTC | CASSQDRGNGYTF
TRBJ1-1 | TRBV5-6 | - | - | TGTGCCAGCAGCACGGGGAACACTGAAGCTTTCTTT | CASSTGNTEAFF
TRBJ1-4 | TRBV6-5 | - | TRBD1 | TGTGCCAGCAGTTACGGAGGGACAGAGCCTGAAAAACTGTTTTTT | CASSYGGTEPEKLFF
TRBJ2-1 | TRBV7-9 | - | - | TGTGCCAGCAGCTTAGGTGGGCAGTTCTTC | CASSLGGQFF